Listed here is a single T cell receptor beta chain. This sample was included in a study of T cell responses to AZD1222 COVID-19 vaccine. The wider study: Recipients boosted at about 4 weeks or about 12 weeks are pooled.

Germline V gene data show CDR1 as GTSNPN and CDR2 as SVGIG (reference sequence). The CDR3 totals 15 residues. V was pared by 1 base and J by 1 base, with 1 base of the junction left unmatched. TCRdb's copy holds only in-frame clones and misses some; the assay was immunoSEQ multiplex PCR. The sample holds about 120,000 clones, around 87% seen once. The sequences come from peripheral blood, collected on day 0 of AZD1222 vaccination. J is TRBJ2-3 and V is TRBV30; 11 bases are shared with TRBD2. This receptor was identified in an adult in good health. Here the CDR3 reads CAWSGGLAGTDTQYF. The CDR3 nucleotides read TGTGCCTGGAGTGGGGGACTAGCGGGCACAGATACGCAGTATTTT.